These 18 T cell receptor beta chains were sequenced from one sample in a study of blood T cell repertoires in COVID-19. Profiling relied on immunoSEQ multiplex PCR, and the TCRdb table lists in-frame clones only, not all of them. The sample records around 300,000 clones, 86% being singletons. The specimen was peripheral blood. The receptor set was obtained from a woman under 40 who had recovered from COVID-19.

The J gene is TRBJ1-3, the V gene TRBV24-1; no definite D call. Germline V CDR1 and CDR2: KGHDR, SFDVKD. Trimming took off 4 bases at V and 0 bases at J, with 12 bases between the two ends. This CDR3 spans 16 amino acids. The CDR3 protein is CATSESDEDSGNTIYF. CDR3 nucleotides: TGTGCCACCAGTGAATCGGATGAGGACTCTGGAAACACCATATATTTT.

The chain combines TRBV5-6 with TRBJ2-7; the match to TRBD2 covers 10 bases. The CDR3 spans 15 residues. The V gene end was trimmed by 3 bases and the J gene end by 1 base; junction bases not matched to a gene: 4. The V gene's germline CDR1 is SGHDT and CDR2 YYEEEE. In nucleotides, the CDR3 is TGTGCCAGCAGCTCCCTAGCGGGAGTATCCTACGAGCAGTACTTC. Amino acid sequence: CASSSLAGVSYEQYF.

The chain couples TRBV24-1 to TRBJ2-7; the D gene is possibly TRBD2 (6 bases). V lost 9 bases and J lost 3, with 20 bases in between. Germline V gene sequence: CDR1 KGHDR, CDR2 SFDVKD. The CDR3 covers 15 residues. CDR3 residues: CATRKDRLGYYEQYF. The CDR3 DNA follows: TGTGCCACCCGAAAGGATCGACTAGGATACTACGAGCAGTACTTC.

The chain joins TRBV19 to TRBJ2-2, with TRBD2 identical over 7 bases. Per germline, CDR1 LNHDA and CDR2 SQIVND (reference sequence). The trim removed 3 bases at V and 4 bases at J, leaving 8 bases unmatched. CDR3 size: 16 residues. The CDR3 region has the DNA TGTGCCAGTAGTATGTCGCTAGCGGCTAGCACCGGGGAGCTGTTTTTT. This gives the protein CASSMSLAASTGELFF.

This chain uses TRBV10-3 with TRBJ2-7; no clear D. Trimming pared 3 bases from V and 10 bases from J, leaving 10 bases between. This CDR3 comprises 11 residues. The germline V gene has CDR1 ENHRY and CDR2 SYGVKD. Here the CDR3 reads CAISEATAQYF. The CDR3 bases are TGTGCCATCAGTGAAGCAACAGCACAGTACTTC.

The V call is TRBV28, the J call TRBJ2-5, with 8 positions matching TRBD1. V lost 1 base to trimming and J lost 4 bases; unmatched junction nucleotides: 5. The CDR3 length is 15 residues. Germline values: CDR1 MDHEN, CDR2 SYDVKM. The DNA for the CDR3 is TGTGCCAGCAGTTTATTGGACAGGGAGGTAGAGACCCAGTACTTC. Translating it yields CASSLLDREVETQYF.

V and J are TRBV30 and TRBJ2-7; D is unclear. With 0 bases removed from V and 4 bases from J, the gap between germline ends came to 10 bases. The CDR3 covers 13 residues. Germline lookup yields CDR1 GTSNPN and CDR2 SVGIG (reference sequence). The CDR3 loop reads CAWSVFMEYEQYF. The CDR3 coding sequence is TGTGCCTGGAGTGTATTTATGGAGTACGAGCAGTACTTC. The full variable domain, with the rest looked up from reference TRBV30 and TRBJ2-7, is SQTIHQWPATLVQPVGSPLSLECTVEGTSNPNLYWYRQAAGRGLQLLFYSVGIGQISSEVPQNLSASRPQDRQFILSSKKLLLSDSGFYLCAWSVFMEYEQYFGPGTRLTVT.

The CDR3 protein is CASSPGLAENTGELFF. The CDR3 bases are TGCGCCAGCAGCCCCGGACTAGCGGAAAACACCGGGGAGCTGTTTTTT. The chain joins TRBV5-1 to TRBJ2-2; 10 bases map to TRBD2. This CDR3 region has 16 residues. CDR1 is SGHRS and CDR2 is YFSETQ in the germline V gene. The junction had 5 bases not matched to a gene; V was cut back by 4 bases and J by 2 bases.

The chain is built from TRBV6-2 or TRBV6-3 and TRBJ2-2; D gene unclear. Germline lookup yields CDR1 MNHEY and CDR2 SVGEGT. V was shortened by 0 bases and J by 5 bases, with 7 bases between the two germline ends. This CDR3 spans 14 amino acids. The CDR3 is CASSYSPETGELFF. In DNA, the CDR3 is TGTGCCAGCAGTTACTCTCCGGAGACCGGGGAGCTGTTTTTT.

This rearrangement joins TRBV29-1 to TRBJ1-1, with D possibly being TRBD1 (6 bases). The CDR3 is 15 amino acids. Germline V gene data show CDR1 as SQVTM and CDR2 as ANQGSEA. Between the trimmed V and J ends, which lost 6 bases and 0 bases, there was a span of 17 bases. The CDR3 loop is CSVPGGAGMNTEAFF. The CDR3, as DNA: TGCAGCGTACCGGGGGGGGCAGGGATGAACACTGAAGCTTTCTTT. Based on the CDR3 plus reference TRBV29-1 and TRBJ1-1, the full variable domain is SAVISQKPSRDICQRGTSLTIQCQVDSQVTMMFWYRQQPGQSLTLIATANQGSEATYESGFVIDKFPISRPNLTFSTLTVSNMSPEDSSIYLCSVPGGAGMNTEAFFGQGTRLTVV.

This sequence joins TRBV4-1 and TRBJ2-7; no clear D gene. V was pared by 0 bases and J by 6 bases, with 12 bases between. Germline lookup yields CDR1 MGHRA and CDR2 YSYEKL. CDR3 length equals 14 residues. The DNA for the CDR3 is TGCGCCAGCAGCCAAGATCGGTTGGCAGGCGAGCAGTACTTC. It is translated as CASSQDRLAGEQYF.

The genes are TRBV4-2 and TRBJ2-5; possible D gene TRBD1, 6 bases. In germline, CDR1 is LGHNA, CDR2 YNFKEQ. The CDR3 sequence is 16 residues long. Trimming left V 0 bases short and J 3 bases short, with 14 bases between. CDR3 in DNA: TGTGCCAGCAGCCAAGATCTAAGGGGGTCGGAAGAGACCCAGTACTTC. Amino acid sequence: CASSQDLRGSEETQYF.

The chain employs TRBV19 and TRBJ1-5; 8 nucleotides match TRBD1. The CDR3 consists of 15 residues. CDR1 is LNHDA, CDR2 SQIVND, per germline (reference sequence). Trimming removed 3 bases from V and 5 bases from J; junction bases left unmatched: 6. CDR3 sequence: CASSIGDRGHQPQHF. Here the CDR3 DNA reads TGTGCCAGTAGTATTGGTGACAGGGGACATCAGCCCCAGCATTTT.

This clone appeared once. Given a much more abundant clone one base away, this may be a read error. V gene TRBV9 combines with J gene TRBJ1-4; 10 nucleotides align to TRBD1. V lost 4 bases to trimming and J lost 6 bases; unmatched junction nucleotides: 3. Germline loops: CDR1 SGDLS, CDR2 YYNGEE. The CDR3 contains 14 residues. The CDR3 spells CASSLGTGDEKLFF. For the CDR3, the DNA is TGTGCCAGCAGCCTCGGGACAGGGGATGAAAAACTGTTTTTT.

V gene TRBV5-6 combines with J gene TRBJ2-1, with D maybe TRBD1 (6 bases). The CDR3 consists of 15 residues. V shed 2 bases and J shed 6 bases, with 15 bases lying between them. Per the germline V gene, CDR1 is SGHDT and CDR2 is YYEEEE. CDR3 nucleotides: TGTGCCAGCAGCTTAGACAGGTTCGGGGTCAATGAGCAGTTCTTC. This codes for CASSLDRFGVNEQFF.

J is TRBJ2-7 and V is TRBV30; perhaps TRBD1 as D (5 bases). There are 12 residues in the CDR3. V shed 2 bases and J shed 5 bases, with 10 bases lying between them. The germline gives CDR1 GTSNPN, CDR2 SVGIG (reference sequence). The CDR3 region is CAWSPGRDEQYF. The CDR3 DNA is TGTGCCTGGAGTCCGGGCAGGGACGAGCAGTACTTC.

The V and J genes are TRBV10-3 and TRBJ2-1; D is uncertain. CDR1 and CDR2 from the germline V gene are ENHRY and SYGVKD. This CDR3 contains 13 residues. The ends were cut back, 0 bases at V and 10 bases at J, with 10 bases in the middle. The CDR3 DNA reads TGTGCCATCAGTGAGTCGACACGAAGAGAGCAGTTCTTC. It yields the protein CAISESTRREQFF.

The rearrangement uses TRBV6-1 and TRBJ2-7; TRBD1 matches 9 bases. V was pared by 3 bases and J by 1 base, with 4 bases of the junction left unmatched. Germline CDR1 and CDR2: MNHNS and SASEGT. The CDR3 is 15 residues long. This chain's CDR3 is CASSDRDRVSYEQYF. CDR3 DNA: TGTGCCAGCAGTGACCGGGACAGGGTTTCCTACGAGCAGTACTTC.